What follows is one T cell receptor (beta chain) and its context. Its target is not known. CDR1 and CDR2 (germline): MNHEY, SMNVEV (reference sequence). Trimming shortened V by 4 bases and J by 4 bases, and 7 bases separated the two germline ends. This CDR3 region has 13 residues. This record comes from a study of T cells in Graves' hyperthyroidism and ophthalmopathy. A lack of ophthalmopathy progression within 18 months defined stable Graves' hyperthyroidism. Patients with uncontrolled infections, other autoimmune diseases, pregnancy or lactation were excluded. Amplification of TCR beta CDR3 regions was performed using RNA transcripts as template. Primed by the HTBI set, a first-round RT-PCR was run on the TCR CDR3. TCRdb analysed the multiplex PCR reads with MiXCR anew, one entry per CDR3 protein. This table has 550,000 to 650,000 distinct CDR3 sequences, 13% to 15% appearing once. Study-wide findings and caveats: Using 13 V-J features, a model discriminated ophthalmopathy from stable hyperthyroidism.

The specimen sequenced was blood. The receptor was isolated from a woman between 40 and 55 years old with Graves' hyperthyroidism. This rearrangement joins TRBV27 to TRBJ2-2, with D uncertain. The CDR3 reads CASSYSPTGELFF. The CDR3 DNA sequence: TGTGCCAGCAGTTATAGCCCCACCGGGGAGCTGTTTTTT.